Listed below are T cell receptor beta chains from one sample, sequenced in a study of cytomegalovirus exposure and HLA in healthy donors. The assay was immunoSEQ multiplex PCR, and TCRdb's table has in-frame clones only and misses some. Of around 94,000 clones in the sample, 75% to 90% were seen once. Sequencing was performed on PBMCs. The receptors were gathered from a man aged 35 to 55 in good health and CMV-seronegative. CDR3s include the opening cysteine and the closing phenylalanine or tryptophan. Fields, in order: clone size, V gene, D gene, J gene, CDR3 DNA, CDR3 protein. D genes are given only for firm matches. Not all rows give a size; the values are once, few, many and, for expanded clones, a class.

clone_size: .
v_call: TRBV4-1
d_call: .
j_call: TRBJ1-5
cdr3_nt: TGCGCCAACAGCCAAGTCGGCAGGGCAGATCAGCCCCAGCATTTT
cdr3_aa: CANSQVGRADQPQHF

clone_size: .
v_call: TRBV5-4
d_call: .
j_call: TRBJ1-4
cdr3_nt: TGTGCCAGCAGCTTGGCCGGGAGGGGATCAAATGAAAAACTGTTTTTT
cdr3_aa: CASSLAGRGSNEKLFF

clone_size: .
v_call: TRBV5-1
d_call: .
j_call: TRBJ2-2
cdr3_nt: TGCGCCAGCAGCTCCGCCGCAGGCAGGGGAAGAACCGGGGAGCTGTTTTTT
cdr3_aa: CASSSAAGRGRTGELFF

clone_size: .
v_call: TRBV6-6
d_call: .
j_call: TRBJ2-7
cdr3_nt: TGTGCCAGCAGTTACTCGACTGGCTCAACCTACGAGCAGTACTTC
cdr3_aa: CASSYSTGSTYEQYF

clone_size: .
v_call: TRBV2
d_call: TRBD2
j_call: TRBJ2-4
cdr3_nt: TGTGCCATTTCTCTGGGGGGGGAGGCCAAAAACATTCAGTACTTC
cdr3_aa: CAISLGGEAKNIQYF

clone_size: .
v_call: TRBV23-1
d_call: .
j_call: TRBJ2-6
cdr3_nt: TGCGCCAGCAGTCCCCCCTGTCGGGGGGCCTGGGAAGGGGCCAACGTCCTGACTTTC
cdr3_aa: CASSPPCRGAWEGANVLTF

clone_size: .
v_call: TRBV7-2
d_call: TRBD1
j_call: TRBJ1-2
cdr3_nt: TGTGCCAGCAGTAGTCCGGGACAGGGGCGCCTTATCTATGGCTACACCTTC
cdr3_aa: CASSSPGQGRLIYGYTF

clone_size: .
v_call: TRBV13
d_call: .
j_call: TRBJ1-2
cdr3_nt: TGTGCCAGCAGCTTACAGGGATTTGAAGGCTACACCTTC
cdr3_aa: CASSLQGFEGYTF

clone_size: .
v_call: TRBV27
d_call: .
j_call: TRBJ1-5
cdr3_nt: TGTGCCAGCGGGTCGACAGGCGGCAATCAGCCCCAGCATTTT
cdr3_aa: CASGSTGGNQPQHF

clone_size: few
v_call: TRBV5-6
d_call: .
j_call: TRBJ2-5
cdr3_nt: TGTGCCAGCAGCTCCCTAGGGGGGGGGCAAGAGACCCAGTACTTC
cdr3_aa: CASSSLGGGQETQYF

clone_size: .
v_call: TRBV6-5
d_call: .
j_call: TRBJ2-6
cdr3_nt: TGTGCCAGCAGTCCCCTTAGATCTGGGGCCAACGTCCTGACTTTC
cdr3_aa: CASSPLRSGANVLTF

clone_size: .
v_call: TRBV7-6
d_call: .
j_call: TRBJ2-1
cdr3_nt: TGTGCCAGCAGCTCACCCCTCTTAGGCAGGGGTTCCTACAATGAGCAGTTCTTC
cdr3_aa: CASSSPLLGRGSYNEQFF

clone_size: .
v_call: TRBV14
d_call: .
j_call: TRBJ1-2
cdr3_nt: TGTGCCAGCAGCACCCGACAGGTCGGTTGGGATGGCTACACCTTC
cdr3_aa: CASSTRQVGWDGYTF

clone_size: .
v_call: TRBV18
d_call: .
j_call: TRBJ2-2
cdr3_nt: TGTGCCAGCTCACCACCAGGGGTTAGAACCGGGGAGCTGTTTTTT
cdr3_aa: CASSPPGVRTGELFF

clone_size: .
v_call: TRBV15
d_call: .
j_call: TRBJ2-5
cdr3_nt: TGTGCCACCAGCAGAGCCTTGGCAGGGTGGGAGACCCAGTACTTC
cdr3_aa: CATSRALAGWETQYF

clone_size: .
v_call: TRBV19
d_call: .
j_call: TRBJ1-6
cdr3_nt: TGTGCCAGTAGTTATCGGGAAAACAATTCACCCCTCCACTTT
cdr3_aa: CASSYRENNSPLHF

clone_size: .
v_call: TRBV5-6
d_call: TRBD1
j_call: TRBJ2-2
cdr3_nt: TGTGCCAGCAGAACCGGGACAGGGATAATCGGGGAGCTGTTTTTT
cdr3_aa: CASRTGTGIIGELFF

clone_size: .
v_call: TRBV4-3
d_call: .
j_call: TRBJ2-1
cdr3_nt: TGCGCCAGCAGCCAAGACGGTGGGAGGGAGCAGTTCTTC
cdr3_aa: CASSQDGGREQFF

clone_size: .
v_call: TRBV19
d_call: TRBD2
j_call: TRBJ2-1
cdr3_nt: TGTGCCAGAGACGTAAGAAGCGGGGGGGCCGACTACAATGAGCAGTTCTTC
cdr3_aa: CARDVRSGGADYNEQFF

clone_size: .
v_call: TRBV30
d_call: TRBD1
j_call: TRBJ2-1
cdr3_nt: TGTGCCTGGAGTGTAGGACAGGGGTCCTACAATGAGCAGTTCTTC
cdr3_aa: CAWSVGQGSYNEQFF

clone_size: few
v_call: TRBV19
d_call: TRBD1
j_call: TRBJ1-5
cdr3_nt: TGTGCCAGCGAGACAGGGGGACAGCCCCAGCATTTT
cdr3_aa: CASETGGQPQHF